The clone carrying this T cell receptor (beta chain) came up a few times. Its antigen remains unknown. The entry originates in a study of T cells in Graves' hyperthyroidism and ophthalmopathy. Diagnosis relied on clinical symptoms, serum thyroxine and TRAb, thyroid ultrasound and orbital computed tomography. V lost 4 bases to trimming and J lost 3 bases; unmatched junction nucleotides: 7. Germline V lookup: CDR1 SQVTM, CDR2 ANQGSEA. CDR3 length: 14 amino acids. Overall study findings and caveats: Ophthalmopathy was distinguished from stable hyperthyroidism by 13 V-J signatures. Blood also contained most expanded thyroid clonotypes above 0.001.

TCR beta CDR3 sequences were amplified from RNA transcripts. First-round RT-PCR with HTBI primers amplified the TCR CDR3 region. TCRdb fed the multiplex PCR reads into MiXCR, producing one record per CDR3 protein. Of about half a million distinct CDR3 sequences listed, 20% were seen once; the top ten hold roughly 44%. The TCR was taken from a man in his forties or fifties with Graves' ophthalmopathy. The chain carries TRBV29-1 and TRBJ2-3; 7 bases are a match to TRBD1. The sequencing sample was made of blood. The CDR3 protein is CSVAEGAGTDTQYF. CDR3 bases: TGCAGCGTTGCCGAGGGGGCCGGGACAGATACGCAGTATTTT.